The TCR beta chain described here comes from a study of OX40 agonist ivuxolimab in advanced cancers. Study as a whole: Patients were dosed intravenously with ivuxolimab at 0.01 to 10 mg/kg every 2 weeks. One patient with hepatocellular carcinoma and two with cutaneous melanoma, three in all, had partial responses.

Sequenced by immunoSEQ multiplex PCR; TCRdb stores in-frame clones only, minus some. The table has tens of thousands of clones, about nine tenths seen once. Study-level results: Mean expanded clone counts were higher in CD8+ than CD4+ T cells.

No patient had autoimmune disease or received systemic immunosuppression. As concerns this clone: Its antigen is still unknown.

Sequences were derived from CD4+ or CD8+ T cells sorted from blood, sampled in a trial of the OX40 agonist ivuxolimab. The TCR sequence derives from an adult with an advanced solid tumor such as melanoma, head and neck, liver or kidney cancer.

CDR3 sequence (DNA): TGTGCCAGCAGCCGAGGGGATTCAGAGACCCAGTACTTC. It yields the protein CASSRGDSETQYF. This rearrangement joins TRBV9 to TRBJ2-5; D could derive from TRBD1 or TRBD2 (5 bases each). Trimming removed 4 bases from V and 4 bases from J, with 11 bases in between. The CDR3 is 13 residues long. From germline, CDR1 is SGDLS and CDR2 YYNGEE.